The T cell receptor (beta chain) described here comes from a study of T cell repertoires in Merkel cell carcinoma (dated by TCRdb to the late 2010s). Looking at the study overall: The study excluded patients who had received intralesional immunotherapy or systemic immune checkpoint blockade before the biopsy. MCPyV-specific clonotypes were initially defined through tetramer sorting, cloning and paired TCR sequencing of expanded tumor-infiltrating lymphocytes. To be included, a participant needed a diagnosis of MCPyV-positive Merkel cell carcinoma and tumor-infiltrating lymphocytes that had been successfully expanded in vitro.

V is cut back by 5 bases and J by 8 bases, with 20 bases in the junction unmatched. There are 19 amino acids in the CDR3, from cysteine to phenylalanine inclusive. The DNA shown is the 57-base CDR3, in frame from base 1. Sequences SEHNR (CDR1) and FQNEAQ (CDR2) are obtained from the germline V gene (reference sequence). Study-wide findings and limitations: Normal tissue biopsies were not studied.

The immunoSEQ assay was used both to sequence TRB CDR3 from tumor genomic DNA and to process the resulting data. As stored in TCRdb, this immuneACCESS dataset retains in-frame rearrangements with V and J assigned. A fraction of the clones does not appear; measured against another copy, unresolved V genes explain less than half of the discrepancy, and the remainder lacks a known reason. Present in this sample are around 14,000 clones, about four fifths of which were seen just once. The biggest ten clones account for under 20% of the sample. Points on this clone: Which antigen it targets is not known. No qualities accompany the bases; no much larger clone lies one base away.

Each study subject had MCPyV-positive Merkel cell carcinoma confirmed by biopsy and had serum antibodies to T-antigen that tested positive. Genomic DNA was extracted from over five adjacent 10-micron frozen tumor sections without cell sorting or culture. Optimal cutting temperature compound was used to freeze tumor biopsy tissue measuring roughly 5 x 5 x 5 mm. Hematoxylin and eosin scout sections confirmed abundant Merkel cell carcinoma and infiltrating cells in the frozen biopsy. This receptor was obtained from an adult with Merkel cell carcinoma. Sequencing was carried out using tumor tissue. The chain employs TRBV7-9 and TRBJ2-1; 11 nucleotides in the junction match TRBD2. The DNA sequence is given as TGTGCCAGCAGCACCTCTAGCGGGAGGAACCAGAGACGATCCCATGAGCAGTTCTTC. This translates into CASSTSSGRNQRRSHEQFF.